The rows below give T cell receptor beta chains drawn from one sample of a study of shared clonotypes between healthy human individuals. The method was immunoSEQ multiplex PCR; TCRdb's version includes in-frame clones alone and lacks a portion of them. The sample has under 2.5 million clones, 85% to 95% seen once. Sequenced input: naive CD4+ T cells from PBMCs. The origin of the receptors is a man between 18 and 35 years old in good health. Some clones in this sample may be carry-over from other donors' samples. Both conserved end residues are part of each CDR3. D genes are given only for firm matches. Where a row states a size, it is once, few, many or the class of an expanded clone; other rows omit it.

clone_size d_call j_call v_call cdr3_aa cdr3_nt
. . TRBJ1-4 TRBV5-1 CASSLTGTSLATNEKLFF TGCGCCAGCAGCTTGACCGGGACCTCCCTTGCAACTAATGAAAAACTGTTTTTT
. . TRBJ2-1 TRBV6-6 CASSDLYEQFF TGTGCCAGCAGCGACCTCTATGAGCAGTTCTTC
. TRBD1 TRBJ2-7 TRBV27 CASKKGQGAYEQYF TGTGCCAGCAAAAAGGGACAGGGGGCCTACGAGCAGTACTTC
. . TRBJ2-7 TRBV28 CASSMTAEPDEQYF TGTGCCAGCAGTATGACAGCGGAACCCGACGAGCAGTACTTC
. . TRBJ1-1 TRBV29-1 CSVEWIMNTEAFF TGCAGCGTTGAATGGATAATGAACACTGAAGCTTTCTTT
. . TRBJ1-5 TRBV28 CASSSPTRGRGQPQHF TGTGCCAGCAGTAGCCCAACACGGGGGCGCGGTCAGCCCCAGCATTTT
. . TRBJ1-1 TRBV5-4 CASSLGVGGSSTTEAFF TGTGCCAGCAGCTTGGGGGTGGGGGGCTCGTCCACGACTGAAGCTTTCTTT
. . TRBJ1-1 TRBV11-2 CASSLDVRGPTEAFF TGTGCCAGCAGCTTAGATGTCAGGGGCCCCACTGAAGCTTTCTTT
. . TRBJ1-2 TRBV28 CASTPPGSSYYGYTF TGTGCCAGCACCCCTCCGGGGAGTAGTTACTATGGCTACACCTTC
. . TRBJ2-5 TRBV5-4 CASSPVAYPLGGESQYF TGTGCCAGCAGCCCAGTAGCGTATCCCCTAGGGGGAGAGTCCCAGTACTTC
once TRBD1 TRBJ1-4 TRBV6-4 CASSPRGQSNEKLFF TGTGCCAGCAGCCCGCGGGGACAGAGTAATGAAAAACTGTTTTTT
. . TRBJ1-2 TRBV5-1 CASSLATANYGYTF TGCGCCAGCAGCTTGGCGACAGCTAACTATGGCTACACCTTC
. TRBD1 TRBJ1-1 TRBV28 CASKTSATGPNTEAFF TGTGCCAGCAAAACCTCAGCGACAGGGCCAAACACTGAAGCTTTCTTT
. . TRBJ2-5 TRBV5-1 CASSWFDASQETQYF TGCGCCAGCAGCTGGTTCGACGCAAGCCAAGAGACCCAGTACTTC
. TRBD2 TRBJ2-5 TRBV5-1 CASSLRPAGVAETQYF TGCGCCAGCAGCTTGCGTCCCGCGGGAGTAGCAGAGACCCAGTACTTC
. TRBD1 TRBJ1-1 TRBV6-4 CASTVETGPFDTEAFF TGTGCCAGCACCGTGGAGACAGGGCCTTTCGATACTGAAGCTTTCTTT
. . TRBJ2-1 TRBV2 CASSEALTGYPNEQFF TGTGCCAGCAGTGAAGCACTTACAGGTTACCCCAATGAGCAGTTCTTC
. . TRBJ1-1 TRBV18 CASSPLVGFGEAFF TGTGCCAGCTCACCACTCGTGGGATTTGGGGAAGCTTTCTTT
. TRBD2 TRBJ2-1 TRBV28 CASSLSSGGPNEQFF TGTGCCAGCAGTTTATCATCGGGAGGCCCCAATGAGCAGTTCTTC
. . TRBJ2-7 TRBV19 CASSVTKSYEQYF TGTGCCAGTAGTGTGACAAAATCCTACGAGCAGTACTTC
. . TRBJ2-4 TRBV7-9 CASSPSTGRGVSKNIQYF TGTGCCAGCAGCCCATCGACAGGACGCGGCGTGTCCAAAAACATTCAGTACTTC
. TRBD1 TRBJ2-5 TRBV28 CASSPRQGLETQYF TGTGCCAGCAGTCCACGACAGGGGTTGGAGACCCAGTACTTC
. TRBD2 TRBJ2-1 TRBV9 CASSAIAGGYNEQFF TGTGCCAGCAGCGCTATTGCGGGAGGATACAATGAGCAGTTCTTC
once . TRBJ2-5 TRBV9 CASSVDNYETQYF TGTGCCAGCAGCGTAGACAACTATGAGACCCAGTACTTC
. . TRBJ2-1 TRBV5-4 CASSLHYNEQFF TGTGCCAGCAGCCTCCATTACAATGAGCAGTTCTTC
few . TRBJ2-2 TRBV19 CASTLRQGGTGELFF TGTGCCAGTACCCTTCGTCAGGGAGGCACCGGGGAGCTGTTTTTT
. . TRBJ2-5 TRBV6-1 CASSEGGQETQYF TGTGCCAGCAGTGAAGGCGGGCAAGAGACCCAGTACTTC
. . TRBJ1-2 TRBV7-9 CASSLDVMYGYTF TGTGCCAGCAGCTTAGACGTGATGTATGGCTACACCTTC
. . TRBJ2-7 TRBV7-9 CASSSRGGRGEQYF TGTGCCAGCAGCTCCCGGGGAGGAAGAGGCGAGCAGTACTTC
. . TRBJ2-7 TRBV12-5 CASGFLVYEQYF TGTGCTAGTGGTTTTTTGGTCTACGAGCAGTACTTC
. . TRBJ1-4 TRBV27 CASSPYRATNEKLFF TGTGCCAGCAGTCCGTACAGGGCAACTAATGAAAAACTGTTTTTT
. . TRBJ2-1 TRBV5-4 CASSLGLAAVSSYNEQFF TGTGCCAGCAGCTTGGGGCTAGCAGCCGTAAGCTCCTACAATGAGCAGTTCTTC
. TRBD1 TRBJ2-6 TRBV18 CASSPRYHDQTGGEPTGANVLTF TGTGCCAGCTCACCGCGATACCATGACCAGACAGGGGGCGAACCCACTGGGGCCAACGTCCTGACTTTC
few TRBD2 TRBJ2-5 TRBV4-2 CASSHSRLAGGPETQYF TGTGCCAGCAGCCATTCCAGACTAGCGGGAGGGCCGGAGACCCAGTACTTC
. . TRBJ2-2 TRBV18 CASSPRPGSTGELFF TGTGCCAGCTCACCAAGGCCAGGGTCCACCGGGGAGCTGTTTTTT
. . TRBJ2-7 TRBV7-8 CASSPPVQTVYEQYF TGTGCCAGCAGCCCACCGGTGCAGACGGTCTACGAGCAGTACTTC
few TRBD1 TRBJ1-4 TRBV30 CAWSVRTGPEKLFF TGTGCCTGGAGTGTCCGGACAGGTCCCGAAAAACTGTTTTTT
. . TRBJ2-2 TRBV14 CASSQVARAGELFF TGTGCCAGCAGCCAAGTGGCCCGAGCCGGGGAGCTGTTTTTT
. . TRBJ2-2 TRBV5-1 CASSLVKGPNTGELFF TGCGCCAGCAGCTTGGTCAAGGGACCTAACACCGGGGAGCTGTTTTTT
. . TRBJ2-1 TRBV4-1 CASSQLGLSYNEQFF TGCGCCAGCAGCCAATTGGGACTTTCCTACAATGAGCAGTTCTTC